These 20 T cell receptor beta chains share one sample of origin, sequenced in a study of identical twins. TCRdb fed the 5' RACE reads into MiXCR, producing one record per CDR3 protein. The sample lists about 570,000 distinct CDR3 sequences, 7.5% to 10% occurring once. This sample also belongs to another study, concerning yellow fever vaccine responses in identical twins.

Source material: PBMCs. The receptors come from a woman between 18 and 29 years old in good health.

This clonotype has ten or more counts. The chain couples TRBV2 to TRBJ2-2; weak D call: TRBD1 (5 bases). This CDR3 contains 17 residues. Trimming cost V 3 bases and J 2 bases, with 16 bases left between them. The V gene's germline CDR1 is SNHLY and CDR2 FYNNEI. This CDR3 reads CASSDSWTTQNTGELFF. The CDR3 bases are TGTGCCAGCAGTGACTCATGGACAACTCAAAACACCGGGGAGCTGTTTTTT.

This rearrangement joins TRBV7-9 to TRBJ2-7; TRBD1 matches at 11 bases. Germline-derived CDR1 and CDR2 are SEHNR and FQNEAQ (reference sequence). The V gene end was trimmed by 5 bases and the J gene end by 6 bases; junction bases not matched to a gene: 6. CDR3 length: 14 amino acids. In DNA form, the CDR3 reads TGTGCCAGCAGCCCGGGACAGGGGGGTGGCGAGCAGTACTTC. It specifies CASSPGQGGGEQYF.

CDR3 loop: CAWSLWTDYGYTF. Here the CDR3 DNA reads TGTGCCTGGTCTCTCTGGACGGACTATGGCTACACCTTC. The chain has TRBV30 and TRBJ1-2; D gene uncertain. Trimming took 5 bases from V and 3 from J, leaving 13 bases between them. CDR1 is GTSNPN and CDR2 is SVGIG in the germline V gene (reference sequence). This CDR3 spans 13 amino acids.

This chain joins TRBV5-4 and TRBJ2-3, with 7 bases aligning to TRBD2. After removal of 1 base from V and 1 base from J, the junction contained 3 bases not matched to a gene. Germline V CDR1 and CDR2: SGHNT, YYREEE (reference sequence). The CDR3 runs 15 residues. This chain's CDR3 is CASSLSLAGTDTQYF. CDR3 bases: TGTGCCAGCAGCTTGTCCCTAGCGGGCACAGATACGCAGTATTTT.

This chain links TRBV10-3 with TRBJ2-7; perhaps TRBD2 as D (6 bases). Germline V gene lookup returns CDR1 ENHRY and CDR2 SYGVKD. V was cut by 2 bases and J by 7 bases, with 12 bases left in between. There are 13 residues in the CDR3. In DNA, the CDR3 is TGTGCCATCAGTGAGGGGACCCGGGGGGAGCAGTACTTC. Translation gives CAISEGTRGEQYF.

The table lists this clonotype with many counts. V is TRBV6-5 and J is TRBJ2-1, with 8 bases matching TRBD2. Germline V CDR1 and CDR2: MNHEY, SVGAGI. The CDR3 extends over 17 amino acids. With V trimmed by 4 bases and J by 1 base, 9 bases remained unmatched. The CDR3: CASSSTGGLGSYNEQFF. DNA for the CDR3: TGTGCCAGCAGTTCGACGGGGGGGTTGGGGTCCTACAATGAGCAGTTCTTC.

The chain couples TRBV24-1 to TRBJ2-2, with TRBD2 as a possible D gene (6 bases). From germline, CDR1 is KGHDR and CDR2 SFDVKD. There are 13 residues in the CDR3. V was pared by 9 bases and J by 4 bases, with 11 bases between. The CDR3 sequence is CATSGGVTGELFF. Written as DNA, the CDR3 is TGTGCCACCTCTGGAGGGGTCACCGGGGAGCTGTTTTTT.

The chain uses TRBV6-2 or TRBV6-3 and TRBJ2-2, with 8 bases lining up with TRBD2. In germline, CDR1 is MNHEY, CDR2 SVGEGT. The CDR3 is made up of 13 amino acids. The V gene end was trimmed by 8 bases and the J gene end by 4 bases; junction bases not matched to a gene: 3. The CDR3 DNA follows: TGTGCCAGCCTAGCGGGTCCCACCGGGGAGCTGTTTTTT. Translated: CASLAGPTGELFF.

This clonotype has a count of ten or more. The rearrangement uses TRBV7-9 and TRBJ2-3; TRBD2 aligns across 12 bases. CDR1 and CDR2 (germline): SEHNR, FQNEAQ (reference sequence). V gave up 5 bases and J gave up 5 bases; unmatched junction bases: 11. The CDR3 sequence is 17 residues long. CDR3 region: CASSPHRLAGEEDTQYF. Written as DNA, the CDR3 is TGTGCCAGCAGCCCGCACCGACTAGCGGGAGAGGAAGATACGCAGTATTTT.

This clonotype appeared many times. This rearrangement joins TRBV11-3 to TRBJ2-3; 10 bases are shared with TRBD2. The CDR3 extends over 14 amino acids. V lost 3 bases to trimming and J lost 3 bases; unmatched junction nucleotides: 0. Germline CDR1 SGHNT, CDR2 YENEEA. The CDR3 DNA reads TGTGCCAGCAGCTTTAGCGGGGGGACAGATACGCAGTATTTT. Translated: CASSFSGGTDTQYF.

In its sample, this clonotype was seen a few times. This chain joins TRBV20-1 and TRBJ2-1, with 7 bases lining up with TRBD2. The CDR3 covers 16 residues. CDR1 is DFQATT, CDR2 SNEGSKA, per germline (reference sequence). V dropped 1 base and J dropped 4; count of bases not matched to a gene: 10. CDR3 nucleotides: TGCAGTGCTAGAGGGGTTGAGAGCGGGGAGTACAATGAGCAGTTCTTC. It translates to CSARGVESGEYNEQFF.

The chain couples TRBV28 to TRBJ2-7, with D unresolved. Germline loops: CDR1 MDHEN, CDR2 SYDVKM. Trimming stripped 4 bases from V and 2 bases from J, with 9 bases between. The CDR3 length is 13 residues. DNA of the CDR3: TGTGCCAGCAGTTCCGGCATCCCCTACGAGCAGTACTTC. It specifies CASSSGIPYEQYF.

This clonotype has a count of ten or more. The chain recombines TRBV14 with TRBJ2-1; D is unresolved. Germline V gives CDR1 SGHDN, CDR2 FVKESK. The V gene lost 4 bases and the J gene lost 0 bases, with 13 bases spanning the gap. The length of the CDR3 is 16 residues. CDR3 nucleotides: TGTGCCAGCAGCCCACGAGCAGCGAGCTCCTACAATGAGCAGTTCTTC. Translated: CASSPRAASSYNEQFF.

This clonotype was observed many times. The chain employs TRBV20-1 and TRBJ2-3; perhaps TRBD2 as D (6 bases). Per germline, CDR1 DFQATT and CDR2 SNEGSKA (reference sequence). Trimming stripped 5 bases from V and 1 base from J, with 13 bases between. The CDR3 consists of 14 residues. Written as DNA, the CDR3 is TGCAGTGCTCGGAGCGGGCCCCGCACAGATACGCAGTATTTT. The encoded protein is CSARSGPRTDTQYF.

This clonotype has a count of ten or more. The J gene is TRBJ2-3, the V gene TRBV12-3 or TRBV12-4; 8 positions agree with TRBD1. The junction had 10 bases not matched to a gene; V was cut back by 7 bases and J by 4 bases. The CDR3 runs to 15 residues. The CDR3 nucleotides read TGTGCCAGCACGTCCGGACAGGGACAACCAGATACGCAGTATTTT. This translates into CASTSGQGQPDTQYF.

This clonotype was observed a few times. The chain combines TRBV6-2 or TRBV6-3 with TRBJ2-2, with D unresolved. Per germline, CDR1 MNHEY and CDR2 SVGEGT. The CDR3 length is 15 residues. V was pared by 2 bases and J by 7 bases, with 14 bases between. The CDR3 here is CASSYTTMGNGELFF. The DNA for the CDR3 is TGTGCCAGCAGTTACACCACAATGGGAAACGGGGAGCTGTTTTTT.

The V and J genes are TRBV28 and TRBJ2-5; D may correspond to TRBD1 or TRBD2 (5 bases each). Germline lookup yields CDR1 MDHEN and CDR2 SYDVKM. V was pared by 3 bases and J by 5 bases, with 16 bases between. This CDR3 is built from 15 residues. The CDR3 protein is CASSFQGHSGETQYF. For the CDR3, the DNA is TGTGCCAGCAGTTTTCAGGGCCACTCGGGGGAGACCCAGTACTTC.

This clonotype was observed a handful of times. The CDR3 DNA follows: TGTGCCAGCCAACGATCGGGACTAGGGAACTACGAGCAGTACTTC. This encodes CASQRSGLGNYEQYF. The V gene is TRBV2, the J gene TRBJ2-7; 8 nucleotides agree with TRBD2. Germline trimming cut 8 bases from V and 3 bases from J; bases unmatched to any gene: 12. The CDR3 loop spans 15 amino acids. CDR1 SNHLY and CDR2 FYNNEI come from the germline V gene.

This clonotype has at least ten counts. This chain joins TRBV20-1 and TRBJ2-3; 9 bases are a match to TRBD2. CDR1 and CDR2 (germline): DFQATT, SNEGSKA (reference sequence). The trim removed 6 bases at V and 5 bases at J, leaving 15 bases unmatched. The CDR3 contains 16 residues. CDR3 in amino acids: CSAAGTSIPPGDTQYF. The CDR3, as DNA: TGCAGTGCCGCCGGGACTAGCATACCTCCAGGAGATACGCAGTATTTT.

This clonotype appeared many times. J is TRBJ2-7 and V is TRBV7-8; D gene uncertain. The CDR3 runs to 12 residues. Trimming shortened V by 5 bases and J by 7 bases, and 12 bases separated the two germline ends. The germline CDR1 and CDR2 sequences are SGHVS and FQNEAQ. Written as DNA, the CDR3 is TGTGCCAGCAGCGAAAGATTGGGGGAGCAGTACTTC. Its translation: CASSERLGEQYF.